The clone carrying this TCR beta chain has only a few counts. Its cognate antigen is unknown. V lost 7 bases to trimming and J lost 9 bases, with 15 bases between them. Germline assignment: CDR1 SNHLY and CDR2 FYNNEI. CDR3 length: 13 residues. This specimen comes from a study of cytomegalovirus exposure and HLA in healthy donors. Study observations and caveats: Follow-up analysis seemed to connect common viral pathogens with several of the most significant clusters identified. It is likely that the observed cluster of highly shared sequence variants was a sequencing artifact.

The PCR employed 60 Vbeta primers together with 13 Jbeta primers. Data came from immunoSEQ multiplex PCR; TCRdb stores just in-frame clones and leaves some out. The data hold roughly 150,000 clones, with less than 90% observed a single time. The sequenced sample consisted of PBMCs. This TCR derives from a man in his thirties or forties in good health and CMV-seronegative. V gene TRBV2 combines with J gene TRBJ2-2, with unresolved D. The CDR3 bases are TGTGCCAGCATCTCGGGTCGTGCCCGGGAGCTGTTTTTT. Its protein is CASISGRARELFF.